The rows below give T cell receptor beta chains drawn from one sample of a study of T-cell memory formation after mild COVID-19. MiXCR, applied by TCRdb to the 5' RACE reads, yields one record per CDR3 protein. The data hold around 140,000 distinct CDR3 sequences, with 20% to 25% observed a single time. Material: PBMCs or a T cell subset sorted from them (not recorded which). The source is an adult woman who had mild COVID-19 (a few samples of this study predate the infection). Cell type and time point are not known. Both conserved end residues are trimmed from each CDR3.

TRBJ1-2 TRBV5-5 ASSLWTGTYGYT
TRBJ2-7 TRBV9 ASSVASGGSYEQY
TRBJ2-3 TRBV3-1 ASGLDVDTDTQY
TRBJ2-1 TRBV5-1 ASSLTSGGAHNEQF
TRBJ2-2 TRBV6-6 ASSPTSVTGELF
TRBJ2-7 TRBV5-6 ASSLGAGDEQY
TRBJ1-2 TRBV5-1 ASSLDRGLNYGYT
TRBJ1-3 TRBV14 ASSRMAVSGNTIY
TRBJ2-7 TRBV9 ASSAGLASYEQY
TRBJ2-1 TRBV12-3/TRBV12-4 ASSDTGTSGDNEQF
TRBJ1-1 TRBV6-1 ASGATGYTEAF
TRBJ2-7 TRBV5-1 ASSLGGQGEQY
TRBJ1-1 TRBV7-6 ASSPPGPLSQTEAF
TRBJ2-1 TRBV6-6 ASSNMDEQF
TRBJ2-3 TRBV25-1 ASSRQGYTDTQY
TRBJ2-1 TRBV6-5 ASSYRAGGNEQF
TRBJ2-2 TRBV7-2 ASSQGTVYTGELF
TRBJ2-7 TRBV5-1 ASSSWTGPEEQY
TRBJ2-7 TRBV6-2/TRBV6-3 ASSPRGGASSYEQY
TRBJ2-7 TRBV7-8 ASSLAQIGAPYEQY
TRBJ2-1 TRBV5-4 ASSIAGEQSYNEQF
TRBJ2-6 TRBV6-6 ASSLLAGGRSGANVLT